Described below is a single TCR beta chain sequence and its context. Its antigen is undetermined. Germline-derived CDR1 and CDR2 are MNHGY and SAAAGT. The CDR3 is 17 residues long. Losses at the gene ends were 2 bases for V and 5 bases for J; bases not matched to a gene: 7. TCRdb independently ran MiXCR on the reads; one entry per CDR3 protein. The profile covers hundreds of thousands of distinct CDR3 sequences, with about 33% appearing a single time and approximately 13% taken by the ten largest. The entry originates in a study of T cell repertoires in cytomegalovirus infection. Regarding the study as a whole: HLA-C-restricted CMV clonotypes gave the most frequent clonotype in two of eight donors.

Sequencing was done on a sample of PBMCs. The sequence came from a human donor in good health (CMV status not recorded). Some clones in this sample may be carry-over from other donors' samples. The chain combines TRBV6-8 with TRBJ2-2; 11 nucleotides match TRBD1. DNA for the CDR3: TGTGCCAGCAGTTACCCGACGGGACAGGGGGGGACCGGGGAGCTGTTTTTT. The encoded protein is CASSYPTGQGGTGELFF.